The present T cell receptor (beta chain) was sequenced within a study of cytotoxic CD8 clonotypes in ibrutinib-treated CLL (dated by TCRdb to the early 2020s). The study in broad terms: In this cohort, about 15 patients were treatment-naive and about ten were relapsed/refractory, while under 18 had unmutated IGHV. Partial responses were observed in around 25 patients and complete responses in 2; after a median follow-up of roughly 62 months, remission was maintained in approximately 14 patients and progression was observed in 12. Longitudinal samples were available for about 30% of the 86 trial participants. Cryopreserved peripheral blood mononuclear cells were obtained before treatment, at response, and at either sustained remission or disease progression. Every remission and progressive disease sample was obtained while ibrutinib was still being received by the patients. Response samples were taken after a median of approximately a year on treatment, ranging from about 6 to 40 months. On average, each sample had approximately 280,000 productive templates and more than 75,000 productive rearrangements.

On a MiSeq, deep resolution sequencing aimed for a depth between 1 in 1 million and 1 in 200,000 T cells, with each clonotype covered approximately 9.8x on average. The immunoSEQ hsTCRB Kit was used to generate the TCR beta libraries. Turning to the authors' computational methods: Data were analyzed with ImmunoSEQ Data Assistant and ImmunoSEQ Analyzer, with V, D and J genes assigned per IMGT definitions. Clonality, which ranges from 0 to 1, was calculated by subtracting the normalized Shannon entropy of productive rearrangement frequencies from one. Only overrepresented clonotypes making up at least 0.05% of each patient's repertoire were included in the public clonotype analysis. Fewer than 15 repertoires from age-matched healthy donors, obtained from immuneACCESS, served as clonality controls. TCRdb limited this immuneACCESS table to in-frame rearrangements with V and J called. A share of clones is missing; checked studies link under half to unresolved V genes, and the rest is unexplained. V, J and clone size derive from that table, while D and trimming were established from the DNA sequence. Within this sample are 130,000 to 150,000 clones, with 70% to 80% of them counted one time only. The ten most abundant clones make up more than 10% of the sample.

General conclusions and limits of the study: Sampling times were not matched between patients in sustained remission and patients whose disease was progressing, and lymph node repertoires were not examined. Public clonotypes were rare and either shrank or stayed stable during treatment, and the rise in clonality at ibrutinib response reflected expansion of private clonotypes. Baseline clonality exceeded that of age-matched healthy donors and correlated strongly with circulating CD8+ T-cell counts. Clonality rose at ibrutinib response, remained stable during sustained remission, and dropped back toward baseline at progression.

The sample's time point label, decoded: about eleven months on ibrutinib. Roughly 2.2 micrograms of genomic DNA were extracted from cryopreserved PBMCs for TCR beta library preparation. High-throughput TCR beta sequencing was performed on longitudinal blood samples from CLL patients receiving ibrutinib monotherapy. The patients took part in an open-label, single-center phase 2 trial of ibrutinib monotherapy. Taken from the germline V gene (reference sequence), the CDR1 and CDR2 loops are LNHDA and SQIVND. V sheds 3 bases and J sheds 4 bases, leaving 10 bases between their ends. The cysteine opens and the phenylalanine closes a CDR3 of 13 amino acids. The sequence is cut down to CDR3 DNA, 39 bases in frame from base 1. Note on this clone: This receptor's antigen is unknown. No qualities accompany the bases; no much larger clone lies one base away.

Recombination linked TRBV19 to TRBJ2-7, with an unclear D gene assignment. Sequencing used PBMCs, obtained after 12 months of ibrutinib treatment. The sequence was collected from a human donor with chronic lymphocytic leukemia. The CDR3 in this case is CASSMIGKYEQYF. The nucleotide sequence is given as TGTGCCAGTAGTATGATAGGGAAGTACGAGCAGTACTTC.